This entry lists 32 T cell receptor beta chains sequenced from one sample in a study of shared clonotypes between healthy human individuals. It was CD45RO-negative cells, positively selected for CCR7, that made up naive CD8 cells, with terminally differentiated effector memory CD45RA+ cells excluded. Profiling relied on immunoSEQ multiplex PCR, and the TCRdb table lists in-frame clones only, not all of them. The sample includes about 2 million clones, approximately 94% seen only once; the top ten take around 1.1%. Sequencing was performed on naive CD8+ T cells sorted from blood. The receptor set was obtained from a man in his late teens or twenties in good health.

On this clone: Other DNA variants within this sample encode the same CDR3. The chain recombines TRBV27 with TRBJ2-2; D call uncertain. The CDR3 has 12 amino acids. Trimming shortened V by 5 bases and J by 3 bases, and 4 bases separated the two germline ends. Germline-derived CDR1 and CDR2 are MNHEY and SMNVEV (reference sequence). CDR3 sequence reads: CASSRHTGELFF. The DNA of the CDR3 is TGTGCCAGCAGTAGACACACCGGGGAGCTGTTTTTT.

Comments on this clone: Within the sample, other DNA sequences also encode this same CDR3. This chain uses TRBV19 with TRBJ2-7; the D gene is possibly TRBD2 (6 bases). V gave up 5 bases and J gave up 4 bases, with 12 bases separating them. Per the germline V gene, CDR1 is LNHDA and CDR2 is SQIVND (reference sequence). The CDR3 totals 13 residues. This CDR3 is CASSHGTSYEQYF. The CDR3 DNA follows: TGTGCCAGTAGTCACGGGACTTCGTACGAGCAGTACTTC.

CDR3 loop: CASSLLRVGNTIYF. The DNA of the CDR3 is TGTGCCAGCAGCCTCCTCAGGGTTGGAAACACCATATATTTT. The chain recombines TRBV7-9 with TRBJ1-3; weak D call: TRBD1 (5 bases). V was clipped by 5 bases and J by 3 bases, with 11 bases between them. The germline V gene has CDR1 SEHNR and CDR2 FQNEAQ (reference sequence). There are 14 residues in the CDR3.

A note on this clone: Other DNA sequences in the sample encode the same CDR3. The chain employs TRBV4-3 and TRBJ1-2; 7 nucleotides align to TRBD1. The CDR3 sequence is 14 residues long. CDR1 is LGHNA, CDR2 YSLEER, per germline. V lost 1 base to trimming and J lost 4 bases; unmatched junction nucleotides: 3. DNA for the CDR3: TGCGCCAGCAGCCAAGGGCCAGGGGGCTATGGCTACACCTTC. Amino acids: CASSQGPGGYGYTF.

The chain employs TRBV30 and TRBJ2-3; D is perhaps TRBD1 or TRBD2 (5 bases each). Germline V CDR1 and CDR2: GTSNPN, SVGIG (reference sequence). The CDR3 sequence is 12 residues long. The V gene lost 0 bases and the J gene lost 6 bases, with 7 bases spanning the gap. DNA for the CDR3: TGTGCCTGGAGTGTATGGGGGGATACGCAGTATTTT. It encodes CAWSVWGDTQYF. Looking up the rest from reference TRBV30 and TRBJ2-3 gives the full variable domain: SQTIHQWPATLVQPVGSPLSLECTVEGTSNPNLYWYRQAAGRGLQLLFYSVGIGQISSEVPQNLSASRPQDRQFILSSKKLLLSDSGFYLCAWSVWGDTQYFGPGTRLTVL.

This sequence joins TRBV19 and TRBJ1-2, with D perhaps TRBD1 (6 bases). The CDR3 contains 13 residues. Germline V gives CDR1 LNHDA, CDR2 SQIVND (reference sequence). V dropped 6 bases and J dropped 6 bases, with 14 bases sitting between them. CDR3 bases: TGTGCCAGTAGGTTGGGGGGCGCGGATGGCTACACCTTC. Its translation is CASRLGGADGYTF. Looking up the rest from reference TRBV19 and TRBJ1-2 gives the full variable domain: DGGITQSPKYLFRKEGQNVTLSCEQNLNHDAMYWYRQDPGQGLRLIYYSQIVNDFQKGDIAEGYSVSREKKESFPLTVTSAQKNPTAFYLCASRLGGADGYTFGSGTRLTVV.

The gene calls are TRBV7-9 and TRBJ2-1; 8 bases fit TRBD1. The CDR3 length is 16 residues. V trimming: 1 base; J trimming: 5 bases; junction bases outside the gene matches: 7. CDR1 and CDR2 from the germline V gene are SEHNR and FQNEAQ (reference sequence). The CDR3 region is CASSLVGTGFDNEQFF. CDR3 in DNA: TGTGCCAGCAGCTTAGTAGGGACAGGTTTTGACAATGAGCAGTTCTTC.

This chain joins TRBV11-2 and TRBJ2-4; D might be TRBD1 (6 bases). Germline V lookup: CDR1 SGHAT, CDR2 FQNNGV. Between the trimmed V and J ends, which lost 4 bases and 5 bases, there was a span of 12 bases. CDR3 length: 14 amino acids. The CDR3 loop is CASSSSGGENIQYF. The CDR3 nucleotides are TGTGCCAGCAGCTCCTCTGGGGGCGAAAACATTCAGTACTTC.

This chain connects TRBV6-5 to TRBJ2-5; 7 positions agree with TRBD2. Germline CDR1 reads MNHEY; CDR2 reads SVGAGI. The CDR3 sequence is 15 residues long. J gave up 5 bases and V 0 bases, and 6 bases lay outside the gene matches. For the CDR3, the DNA is TGTGCCAGCAGTTACTCGCGGGGGACTGGGGAGACCCAGTACTTC. This codes for CASSYSRGTGETQYF.

This clone was recorded only once. The chain couples TRBV7-3 to TRBJ2-1; possibly TRBD2 for D (7 bases). Looked up from germline, CDR1 is SGHTA and CDR2 is FQGTGA. The V gene lost 1 base and the J gene lost 6 bases, with 13 bases spanning the gap. There are 15 residues in the CDR3. The CDR3, as DNA: TGTGCCAGCAGCTTAAGTGCGGGGGCAAGCAATGAGCAGTTCTTC. Translation gives CASSLSAGASNEQFF.

This chain joins TRBV27 and TRBJ2-1; TRBD2 agrees at 9 bases. Per the germline V gene, CDR1 is MNHEY and CDR2 is SMNVEV (reference sequence). The J segment lost 12 bases and the V segment lost 3 bases, leaving 9 bases of the junction unmatched. The CDR3 extends over 14 amino acids. The CDR3 region has the DNA TGTGCCAGCAGTTTGGAATCTAGCGGGGTACGGCAGTTCTTC. It is translated as CASSLESSGVRQFF.

Notes on this clone: The sample holds other DNA sequences that translate to the same CDR3. V and J are TRBV7-9 and TRBJ2-1, with 7 bases fitting TRBD2. The CDR3 runs to 15 residues. The germline gives CDR1 SEHNR, CDR2 FQNEAQ (reference sequence). Germline trimming cut 5 bases from V and 0 bases from J; bases unmatched to any gene: 4. For the CDR3, the DNA is TGTGCCAGCAGCCTACTAGCGAGCTCCTACAATGAGCAGTTCTTC. Translating it yields CASSLLASSYNEQFF.

The CDR3 here is CASSFGPASPLEQYF. The CDR3 region has the DNA TGTGCCAGCAGCTTTGGGCCGGCAAGCCCACTCGAGCAGTACTTC. The chain has TRBV7-9 and TRBJ2-7; D is uncertain. Looked up from germline, CDR1 is SEHNR and CDR2 is FQNEAQ (reference sequence). The CDR3 spans 15 residues. The V gene lost 3 bases and the J gene lost 6 bases, with 18 bases spanning the gap.

This clone came up once. The chain is built from TRBV2 and TRBJ1-2; D ambiguous. The germline CDR1 and CDR2 sequences are SNHLY and FYNNEI. This CDR3 has 14 amino acids. Trimming cost V 4 bases and J 2 bases, with 11 bases left between them. The CDR3 sequence: CASSVQYSNYGYTF. For the CDR3, the DNA is TGTGCCAGCAGTGTACAGTACTCCAACTATGGCTACACCTTC.

The chain uses TRBV28 and TRBJ1-6, with TRBD1 matching 9 bases. J gave up 7 bases and V 4 bases, and 14 bases lay outside the gene matches. Germline assignment: CDR1 MDHEN and CDR2 SYDVKM. The CDR3 covers 18 residues. The CDR3 DNA follows: TGTGCCAGCAGTTCTCCGAGGGACAGGGACCTTAGGAATTCACCCCTCCACTTT. Translated, it gives CASSSPRDRDLRNSPLHF. The full variable domain, with the rest looked up from reference TRBV28 and TRBJ1-6, is DVKVTQSSRYLVKRTGEKVFLECVQDMDHENMFWYRQDPGLGLRLIYFSYDVKMKEKGDIPEGYSVSREKKERFSLILESASTNQTSMYLCASSSPRDRDLRNSPLHFGNGTRLTVT.

With regard to this clone: The limits of the CDR3 on the DNA are not certain, so only TCRdb's listed CDR3 is given. CDR3 in amino acids: CASSLVGVGTF. The chain combines TRBV7-9 with TRBJ1-2. CDR1 is SEHNR and CDR2 is FQNEAQ in the germline V gene (reference sequence). The CDR3 spans 11 amino acids, including both terminal residues.

The chain uses TRBV6-5 and TRBJ2-7, with 7 bases lining up with TRBD1. Germline values: CDR1 MNHEY, CDR2 SVGAGI. J lost 4 bases, V lost 0 bases, and 9 bases had no gene match. CDR3 size: 16 residues. The CDR3 region is CASSYSVIGGRYEQYF. CDR3 DNA: TGTGCCAGCAGTTACTCGGTTATAGGGGGCAGATACGAGCAGTACTTC.

The chain employs TRBV7-9 and TRBJ2-1, with 12 nucleotides matching TRBD1. Per the germline V gene, CDR1 is SEHNR and CDR2 is FQNEAQ (reference sequence). J was trimmed by 7 bases and V by 5 bases; bases with no gene match: 6. This CDR3 region has 15 residues. Written as DNA, the CDR3 is TGTGCCAGCAGCCCAGGGACAGGGGGCTTAAATGAGCAGTTCTTC. Amino acids: CASSPGTGGLNEQFF.

Note on this clone: This same CDR3 is encoded by further DNA sequences in the sample. The V and J genes are TRBV5-1 and TRBJ1-2; D perhaps matches TRBD1 (5 bases). The CDR3 length is 13 residues. Trimming stripped 0 bases from V and 4 bases from J, with 7 bases between. The V gene's germline CDR1 is SGHRS and CDR2 YFSETQ. The CDR3 is CASSLDRSYGYTF. Here the CDR3 DNA reads TGCGCCAGCAGCTTGGACAGGTCCTATGGCTACACCTTC.

V and J are TRBV27 and TRBJ2-4; 10 bases line up with TRBD2. The germline V gene encodes CDR1 MNHEY and CDR2 SMNVEV (reference sequence). V shed 6 bases, J shed 3 bases, and the junction held 2 bases outside the gene matches. The CDR3 extends over 14 amino acids. The CDR3 is CASRGTSVKNIQYF. CDR3 DNA: TGTGCCAGCAGGGGGACTAGCGTCAAAAACATTCAGTACTTC.

This rearrangement joins TRBV2 to TRBJ2-7; 13 bases are shared with TRBD2. CDR1 and CDR2 from the germline V gene are SNHLY and FYNNEI. The junction had 9 bases not matched to a gene; V was cut back by 4 bases and J by 6 bases. The CDR3 consists of 16 residues. In nucleotides, the CDR3 is TGTGCCAGCAGTGCTGAAGGACTAGCGGGAGTAGGCGAGCAGTACTTC. This encodes CASSAEGLAGVGEQYF.

The V call is TRBV5-4, the J call TRBJ1-1, with a tentative D call TRBD1 (5 bases). The CDR3 covers 13 residues. Trimming removed 2 bases from V and 3 bases from J, with 8 bases in between. Germline assignment: CDR1 SGHNT and CDR2 YYREEE (reference sequence). CDR3 loop: CASSFQTDTEAFF. As DNA, the CDR3 is TGTGCCAGCAGCTTCCAGACAGACACTGAAGCTTTCTTT.

Concerning this clone: At the DNA level, this CDR3 is encoded by other sequences in the same sample as well. The J gene is TRBJ1-5, the V gene TRBV2; TRBD1 agrees at 10 bases. CDR3 length equals 14 residues. V lost 3 bases, J lost 4 bases, and 0 bases stayed unmatched. Germline V gene lookup returns CDR1 SNHLY and CDR2 FYNNEI. CDR3 amino acids: CASSEGQGNQPQHF. The CDR3 DNA sequence: TGTGCCAGCAGTGAGGGACAGGGGAATCAGCCCCAGCATTTT.

The V gene is TRBV5-1, the J gene TRBJ2-5; 10 bases are shared with TRBD1. Per germline, CDR1 SGHRS and CDR2 YFSETQ. The V segment lost 1 base and the J segment 5 bases; nucleotides outside the gene matches: 11. The CDR3 loop spans 17 amino acids. CDR3 DNA sequence: TGCGCCAGCAGCTTGTGGGCGGGACAGGGGTCCCTGGAGACCCAGTACTTC. Its translation: CASSLWAGQGSLETQYF.

This sequence joins TRBV21-1 and TRBJ1-5; the table's D call of TRBD1 was not tested on the DNA. TRBV21-1 is a recognized pseudogene. The CDR3 consists of 19 residues. In DNA form, the CDR3 reads TGTGCCAGCAGCAAAATAGGAGGGACAGGGGCTTATAGCAATCAGCCCCAGCATTTT. It is translated as CASSKIGGTGAYSNQPQHF.

The chain couples TRBV5-1 to TRBJ2-7; no firm D call. CDR1 SGHRS and CDR2 YFSETQ come from the germline V gene. V was clipped by 2 bases and J by 4 bases, with 13 bases between them. This CDR3 is 14 amino acids long. The CDR3 sequence is CASSFRYTKYEQYF. CDR3 coding DNA: TGCGCCAGCAGCTTTCGTTACACAAAATACGAGCAGTACTTC. Full variable domain (rest looked up from reference TRBV5-1 and TRBJ2-7): KAGVTQTPRYLIKTRGQQVTLSCSPISGHRSVSWYQQTPGQGLQFLFEYFSETQRNKGNFPGRFSGRQFSNSRSEMNVSTLELGDSALYLCASSFRYTKYEQYFGPGTRLTVT.

The gene calls are TRBV10-3 and TRBJ1-1; D is ambiguous. Trimming removed 3 bases at V and 1 base at J, with 12 bases between. Germline V gives CDR1 ENHRY, CDR2 SYGVKD. This CDR3 contains 15 residues. CDR3 sequence reads: CAISEGPFSNTEAFF. The CDR3 nucleotides are TGTGCCATCAGTGAAGGGCCGTTTTCGAACACTGAAGCTTTCTTT.

V gene TRBV14 combines with J gene TRBJ2-7; D is unclear. This CDR3 spans 13 amino acids. Germline CDR1 is SGHDN and CDR2 is FVKESK. V was pared by 2 bases and J by 0 bases, with 5 bases between. The CDR3 sequence: CASSQMGSYEQYF. The CDR3 nucleotides are TGTGCCAGCAGCCAAATGGGCTCCTACGAGCAGTACTTC.

To note about this clone: The sample carries other DNA sequences with the same CDR3. The chain employs TRBV5-4 and TRBJ1-1; D ambiguous. There are 14 residues in the CDR3. The V end was cut by 3 bases, the J end by 0 bases, with 9 bases between. The germline gives CDR1 SGHNT, CDR2 YYREEE (reference sequence). Written as DNA, the CDR3 is TGTGCCAGCAGCTGGGGTTCCCTGAACACTGAAGCTTTCTTT. Its translation: CASSWGSLNTEAFF.

This chain uses TRBV2 with TRBJ2-2; D perhaps matches TRBD2 (6 bases). V lost 6 bases to trimming and J lost 2 bases, with 16 bases between them. The CDR3 is 16 residues long. Germline V gene data show CDR1 as SNHLY and CDR2 as FYNNEI. The CDR3 here is CASRGGQTGNTGELFF. The DNA for the CDR3 is TGTGCCAGCAGGGGGGGTCAGACGGGCAACACCGGGGAGCTGTTTTTT.

This chain joins TRBV6-5 and TRBJ2-1; D gene ambiguous. V was shortened by 1 base and J by 7 bases, with 8 bases between the two germline ends. Germline loops: CDR1 MNHEY, CDR2 SVGAGI. CDR3 length equals 13 residues. The CDR3 DNA is TGTGCCAGCAGTTACTACGAGGAAAATGAGCAGTTCTTC. It yields the protein CASSYYEENEQFF.

The V call is TRBV7-8, the J call TRBJ2-1, with TRBD2 matching 11 bases. V trimming: 2 bases; J trimming: 7 bases; junction bases outside the gene matches: 10. Germline V gene lookup returns CDR1 SGHVS and CDR2 FQNEAQ. The CDR3 is 17 residues long. The CDR3 spells CASSLPPGTSGSNEQFF. The CDR3 bases are TGTGCCAGCAGCTTACCACCCGGTACTAGCGGGAGTAATGAGCAGTTCTTC.